Shown below are 29 T cell receptor beta chains from a single sample sequenced in a study of Graves' ophthalmopathy and Graves' hyperthyroidism. Amplification of TCR beta CDR3 regions used RNA transcripts. First-round RT-PCR relied on HTBI primers, and a second-round multiplex PCR came next. A single record per CDR3 protein comes from TCRdb applying MiXCR to the multiplex PCR reads. The table lists about 230,000 distinct CDR3 sequences, around 50% of them singletons. The sequencing sample was made of peripheral blood. The receptors come from an adult man with Graves' ophthalmopathy.

V gene TRBV7-2 combines with J gene TRBJ1-5, with 7 positions matching TRBD1. Trimming at V came to 5 bases and at J to 2 bases, leaving 9 bases not matched to a gene. The CDR3 has 16 amino acids. The germline CDR1 and CDR2 sequences are SGHTA and FQGNSA. CDR3 amino acids: CASSLRQGQGNQPQHF. The CDR3 bases are TGTGCCAGCAGCCTTAGACAGGGACAAGGCAATCAGCCCCAGCATTTT.

This clonotype was counted only a few times. The chain is built from TRBV5-8 and TRBJ1-2; 11 bases are shared with TRBD1. This CDR3 is 17 amino acids long. Germline V gene lookup returns CDR1 SGHTS and CDR2 YDEGEE. The ends lost 4 bases at V and 5 bases at J; junction bases unmatched: 13. Written as DNA, the CDR3 is TGTGCCAGCAGCCAAGTTTTCCGTGGACAGGGGGCTTATGGCTACACCTTC. The encoded protein is CASSQVFRGQGAYGYTF.

The chain joins TRBV7-2 to TRBJ2-7; 7 bases line up with TRBD2. With 3 bases clipped from V and 6 bases from J, the junction kept 8 bases outside the gene matches. Germline CDR1 SGHTA, CDR2 FQGNSA. CDR3 length: 14 amino acids. The CDR3 DNA reads TGTGCCAGCAGCTTTAGAGCGGGGTTTCGCGAGCAGTACTTC. Protein sequence: CASSFRAGFREQYF.

CDR3 amino acids: CASSQVQGAVSPLHF. Written as DNA, the CDR3 is TGTGCCAGCAGCCAAGTACAGGGGGCTGTTTCACCCCTCCACTTT. This chain connects TRBV12-3 or TRBV12-4 to TRBJ1-6, with 9 bases that match TRBD1. V gave up 6 bases and J gave up 9 bases; unmatched junction bases: 9. The CDR3 has 15 residues.

On this clonotype itself: The junction does not match germline at one end; this may be a read error. The chain employs TRBV10-3 and TRBJ2-7; perhaps D is TRBD1 or TRBD2 (5 bases each). The CDR3 totals 15 residues. Germline assignment: CDR1 ENHRY and CDR2 SYGVKD. The CDR3 here is CALSESIGTSYEQYF. The CDR3 bases are TGTGCCCTCAGTGAGTCGATTGGGACCAGCTACGAGCAGTACTTC.

Notes on this clonotype: One end of the junction fails to match germline, which may point to a read error. V is TRBV6-4 and J is TRBJ2-7; unclear D gene. Germline CDR1 reads MRHNA; CDR2 reads SNTAGT. The length of the CDR3 is 13 residues. CDR3 region: CASGEDGSYEQYF. The CDR3 bases are TGTGCCAGCGGTGAGGATGGATCCTACGAGCAGTACTTC.

This clonotype was picked up a small number of times. The rearrangement links TRBV10-3 to TRBJ2-5; TRBD1 might be the D (6 bases). Trimming took 10 bases from V and 5 from J, leaving 17 bases between them. CDR3 length: 13 residues. CDR1 is ENHRY and CDR2 is SYGVKD in the germline V gene. CDR3 residues: CASRQDGAETQYF. CDR3 nucleotides: TGTGCCAGCAGACAGGACGGTGCGGAGACCCAGTACTTC.

This clonotype appeared a few times. V gene TRBV25-1 combines with J gene TRBJ1-2, with 9 bases aligning to TRBD1. V lost 2 bases to trimming and J lost 5 bases; unmatched junction nucleotides: 15. The CDR3 has 18 residues. Per the germline V gene, CDR1 is MGHDK and CDR2 is SYGVNS. The CDR3 nucleotides read TGTGCCAGCAGTGAAAGATTTCTGGGGGGACAGGGAAGGTATGGCTACACCTTC. Translation gives CASSERFLGGQGRYGYTF.

Comments on this clonotype: The CDR3 carries no conserved terminal phenylalanine or tryptophan, so it likely arises from a read error. The chain carries TRBV7-9 and TRBJ2-5; 11 bases are shared with TRBD2. The germline V gene encodes CDR1 SEHNR and CDR2 FQNEAQ (reference sequence). The V gene end was trimmed by 3 bases and the J gene end by 4 bases; junction bases not matched to a gene: 4. The CDR3 covers 15 residues. The CDR3 bases are TGTGCCAGCAGCTTGAGTCTAGCGGGGGGAGAGACCCAGTACCTC. The encoded protein is CASSLSLAGGETQYL.

The chain joins TRBV2 to TRBJ1-1; D is ambiguous. V was clipped by 6 bases and J by 0 bases, with 11 bases between them. Germline CDR1 is SNHLY and CDR2 is FYNNEI. The CDR3 loop spans 14 amino acids. Written as DNA, the CDR3 is TGTGCCAGCAGAGAGGGAGGGCTGAACACTGAAGCTTTCTTT. Translated, it gives CASREGGLNTEAFF.

V is TRBV29-1 and J is TRBJ1-1; 8 nucleotides match TRBD1. CDR1 and CDR2 (germline): SQVTM, ANQGSEA. The CDR3 totals 14 residues. V lost 3 bases and J lost 1; bases outside the gene matches: 4. The CDR3 reads CSVEGGTGNTEAFF. The CDR3 DNA follows: TGCAGCGTTGAGGGCGGGACAGGGAACACTGAAGCTTTCTTT.

J is TRBJ1-6 and V is TRBV20-1; D remains unclear. Germline V gene data show CDR1 as DFQATT and CDR2 as SNEGSKA (reference sequence). The CDR3 has 15 residues. Trimming removed 3 bases from V and 13 bases from J, with 22 bases in between. This chain's CDR3 is CSASGEDPGFAPLHF. The CDR3 coding sequence is TGCAGTGCTAGCGGAGAGGACCCTGGGTTTGCGCCCCTCCACTTT.

The rearrangement links TRBV29-1 to TRBJ1-1; TRBD1 is a possible D gene (6 bases). Germline V gene data show CDR1 as SQVTM and CDR2 as ANQGSEA. The CDR3 runs to 20 residues. Trimming removed 0 bases from V and 4 bases from J, with 30 bases in between. CDR3 nucleotide sequence: TGCAGCGTTGAAGATCTAGGACCCTTAGGGGGTGGTCCGTATGGCACTGAAGCTTTCTTT. Amino acid sequence: CSVEDLGPLGGGPYGTEAFF.

This clonotype was observed a few times. CDR3 nucleotide sequence: TGTGCCAGCAGAAAAACAGGGGGCCAAGAGACCCAGTACTTC. Protein product: CASRKTGGQETQYF. The chain couples TRBV2 to TRBJ2-5; 8 nucleotides align to TRBD1. CDR1 SNHLY and CDR2 FYNNEI come from the germline V gene. The junction had 4 bases not matched to a gene; V was cut back by 6 bases and J by 1 base. This CDR3 contains 14 residues. The entire variable domain, with the rest obtained from reference TRBV2 and TRBJ2-5, is as follows: EPEVTQTPSHQVTQMGQEVILRCVPISNHLYFYWYRQILGQKVEFLVSFYNNEISEKSEIFDDQFSVERPDGSNFTLKIRSTKLEDSAMYFCASRKTGGQETQYFGPGTRLLVL.

This clonotype has only a few counts. This sequence joins TRBV12-3 or TRBV12-4 and TRBJ2-5; 7 bases are shared with TRBD2. V was pared by 8 bases and J by 5 bases, with 8 bases of the junction left unmatched. CDR3 length: 13 residues. CDR3 bases: TGTGCCAGCGGAATCCGGGGGGAGGAGACCCAGTACTTC. Translating gives CASGIRGEETQYF.

The chain uses TRBV12-3 or TRBV12-4 and TRBJ2-5, with D unresolved. The J call is uncertain, as TRBJ2-7 better fits the DNA end. This CDR3 region has 13 residues. CDR3 DNA: TGTGCCAGCAGTGTCTTCTTGAATTACGAGCAGTACTTC. Its translation: CASSVFLNYEQYF.

The chain carries TRBV7-9 and TRBJ2-7; possible D gene TRBD1, 6 bases. Trimming left V 4 bases short and J 3 bases short, with 10 bases between. Germline CDR1 is SEHNR and CDR2 is FQNEAQ (reference sequence). The CDR3 contains 13 residues. The CDR3 sequence: CASSSDSSYEQYF. CDR3 DNA: TGTGCCAGCAGCTCGGACAGTAGCTACGAGCAGTACTTC.

Details on this clonotype: The CDR3 does not end in the conserved phenylalanine or tryptophan, so this is likely a read error. V is TRBV5-4 and J is TRBJ2-5; D unresolved. CDR1 SGHNT and CDR2 YYREEE come from the germline V gene (reference sequence). The CDR3 has 14 amino acids. Trimming removed 2 bases from V and 0 bases from J, with 8 bases in between. The CDR3 spells CASSFGPNQETQYV. The CDR3, as DNA: TGTGCCAGCAGCTTTGGTCCGAACCAAGAGACCCAGTACGTC.

The chain is built from TRBV9 and TRBJ1-1; TRBD1 matches at 7 bases. The CDR3 is 15 amino acids. In germline, CDR1 is SGDLS, CDR2 YYNGEE. The V segment lost 4 bases and the J segment 3 bases; nucleotides outside the gene matches: 9. The CDR3 sequence: CASSIQTGSDTEAFF. CDR3 nucleotide sequence: TGTGCCAGCAGCATCCAGACAGGGTCGGACACTGAAGCTTTCTTT.

The chain recombines TRBV30 with TRBJ1-1; TRBD1 might be the D (5 bases). V lost 4 bases to trimming and J lost 8 bases, with 20 bases between them. The CDR3 is 14 amino acids. Germline V CDR1 and CDR2: GTSNPN, SVGIG (reference sequence). The CDR3, as DNA: TGTGCCTGGAATCGGGACCCGGAACGGGGAGAAGCTTTCTTT. The encoded protein is CAWNRDPERGEAFF. Variable domain in full (rest from reference TRBV30 and TRBJ1-1): SQTIHQWPATLVQPVGSPLSLECTVEGTSNPNLYWYRQAAGRGLQLLFYSVGIGQISSEVPQNLSASRPQDRQFILSSKKLLLSDSGFYLCAWNRDPERGEAFFGQGTRLTVV.

This chain uses TRBV29-1 with TRBJ2-3, with TRBD2 matching over 7 bases. Trimming removed 4 bases from V and 3 bases from J; junction bases left unmatched: 1. Germline V gene data show CDR1 as SQVTM and CDR2 as ANQGSEA. This CDR3 contains 12 residues. The CDR3 spells CSVAGGTDTQYF. The DNA of the CDR3 is TGCAGCGTTGCGGGGGGTACAGATACGCAGTATTTT.

The chain employs TRBV7-2 and TRBJ2-5; TRBD2 matches 7 bases. This CDR3 region has 16 residues. Per germline, CDR1 SGHTA and CDR2 FQGNSA. V was clipped by 2 bases and J by 0 bases; unmatched bases: 6. The DNA for the CDR3 is TGTGCCAGCAGCTTATTCGGGGGGAGGTACCAAGAGACCCAGTACTTC. Its translation: CASSLFGGRYQETQYF. Full variable domain (outside the CDR3, taken from reference TRBV7-2 and TRBJ2-5): GAGVSQSPSNKVTEKGKDVELRCDPISGHTALYWYRQSLGQGLEFLIYFQGNSAPDKSGLPSDRFSAERTGGSVSTLTIQRTQQEDSAVYLCASSLFGGRYQETQYFGPGTRLLVL.

The gene calls are TRBV19 and TRBJ1-5; unclear D gene. There are 16 residues in the CDR3. Germline CDR1 reads LNHDA; CDR2 reads SQIVND (reference sequence). The V and J ends lost 5 bases and 2 bases respectively, with 16 bases between them. The CDR3 here is CASSPRQSNGNQPQHF. The CDR3 DNA sequence: TGTGCCAGTAGTCCCCGACAATCCAATGGCAATCAGCCCCAGCATTTT. The whole variable domain, filled in from reference TRBV19 and TRBJ1-5, reads DGGITQSPKYLFRKEGQNVTLSCEQNLNHDAMYWYRQDPGQGLRLIYYSQIVNDFQKGDIAEGYSVSREKKESFPLTVTSAQKNPTAFYLCASSPRQSNGNQPQHFGDGTRLSIL.

This sequence joins TRBV25-1 and TRBJ1-5; 10 bases fit TRBD1. V gave up 6 bases and J gave up 2 bases; unmatched junction bases: 7. This CDR3 region has 16 residues. The germline V gene encodes CDR1 MGHDK and CDR2 SYGVNS. CDR3 nucleotide sequence: TGTGCCAGCAGGACAGGGGGCGAACCCCGCAATCAGCCCCAGCATTTT. Residues: CASRTGGEPRNQPQHF.

The CDR3 reads CSAREVTGYEQFF. In DNA form, the CDR3 reads TGCAGTGCTAGAGAAGTCACAGGGTATGAGCAGTTCTTT. The chain couples TRBV20-1 to TRBJ1-1, with a possible D match to TRBD1 (6 bases). The germline gives CDR1 DFQATT, CDR2 SNEGSKA (reference sequence). This CDR3 region has 13 residues. Trimming took off 0 bases at V and 14 bases at J, with 19 bases between the two ends.

This clonotype was detected ten times or more. The V call is TRBV15, the J call TRBJ2-5; weak D call: TRBD2 (5 bases). CDR1 is LNHNV and CDR2 is YYDKDF in the germline V gene (reference sequence). Between the trimmed V and J ends, which lost 8 bases and 5 bases, there was a span of 18 bases. The CDR3 consists of 14 residues. In nucleotides, the CDR3 is TGTGCCACCTACGGAGGACGCGGCGCGGAGACCCAGTACTTC. This gives the protein CATYGGRGAETQYF.

The J gene is TRBJ2-7, the V gene TRBV10-2; D call uncertain. The ends were cut back, 3 bases at V and 3 bases at J, with 9 bases in the middle. This CDR3 is 13 amino acids long. Germline CDR1 WSHSY, CDR2 SAAADI. CDR3 sequence reads: CASSETEDYEQYF. The CDR3 nucleotides read TGCGCCAGCAGTGAAACAGAGGACTACGAGCAGTACTTC.

In this sample, this clonotype turned up a few times. The chain combines TRBV7-2 with TRBJ2-5; 12 bases fit TRBD1. Germline trimming cut 2 bases from V and 4 bases from J; bases unmatched to any gene: 5. Germline V CDR1 and CDR2: SGHTA, FQGNSA. The CDR3 consists of 16 residues. The CDR3 nucleotides are TGTGCCAGCAGCTTACCGGGACAGGGGGCCTCAGAGACCCAGTACTTC. Translated: CASSLPGQGASETQYF.

This clonotype was seen a single time. A read error is possible here, since a much larger clone lies one base away. The rearrangement uses TRBV29-1 and TRBJ2-7; TRBD1 matches at 8 bases. V shed 8 bases, J shed 5 bases, and the junction held 14 bases outside the gene matches. Germline loops: CDR1 SQVTM, CDR2 ANQGSEA. There are 14 residues in the CDR3. For the CDR3, the DNA is TGCAGCATGGAAGGCCAGGGGGCGCAGGACGAGCAGTACTTC. It is translated as CSMEGQGAQDEQYF.